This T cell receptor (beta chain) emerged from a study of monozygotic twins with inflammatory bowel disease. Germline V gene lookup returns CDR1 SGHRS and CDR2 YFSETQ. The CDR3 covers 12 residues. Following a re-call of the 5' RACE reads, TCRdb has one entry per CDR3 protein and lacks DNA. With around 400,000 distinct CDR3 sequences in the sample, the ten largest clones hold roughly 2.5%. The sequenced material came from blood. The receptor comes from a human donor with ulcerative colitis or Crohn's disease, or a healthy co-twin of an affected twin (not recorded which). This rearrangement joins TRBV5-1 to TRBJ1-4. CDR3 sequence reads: CASSLEDRKLFF. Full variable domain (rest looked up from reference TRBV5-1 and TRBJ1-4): KAGVTQTPRYLIKTRGQQVTLSCSPISGHRSVSWYQQTPGQGLQFLFEYFSETQRNKGNFPGRFSGRQFSNSRSEMNVSTLELGDSALYLCASSLEDRKLFFGSGTQLSVL.